One TCR beta chain is described in this entry. Its antigen remains unknown. TCRdb keeps only in-frame clones here, not all; method: immunoSEQ multiplex PCR. The sample yields fewer than 200,000 clones, 92% seen once. The sample is drawn from a study of T cell responses to AZD1222 COVID-19 vaccine. Whole-study findings and limits: Unmutated regions of variants are reportedly targeted by nearly half of spike-specific TCRs.

With 2 bases removed from V and 7 bases from J, the gap between germline ends came to 8 bases. The CDR3 consists of 13 residues. Germline V gene data show CDR1 as MDHEN and CDR2 as SYDVKM. Sequences were derived from peripheral blood, sampled on day 0 of MenACWY control vaccination. The chain carries TRBV28 and TRBJ1-4, with D hard to call. The receptor was isolated from an adult in good health. CDR3 sequence reads: CASSLLLIEKLFF. The CDR3 nucleotides read TGTGCCAGCAGTTTACTCCTCATTGAAAAACTGTTTTTT.